These 4 T cell receptor beta chains originate from one sample sequenced in a study of regulatory T cells in long-lasting Graves disease. Assembly of TCR beta libraries relied on iRepertoire HTBI primers together with Arm-PCR of CDR3 regions. TCRdb fed the multiplex PCR reads into MiXCR, producing one record per CDR3 protein. The table has fewer than 550,000 distinct CDR3 sequences, less than 20% seen once. Specified time point: newly diagnosed GD, antithyroid drugs for less than 3 months. PBMC-derived RNA was used for the TCR library. These same data were also listed under a study on T cells in Graves' hyperthyroidism and ophthalmopathy.

The starting material was peripheral blood mononuclear cells (PBMCs), obtained at new diagnosis, from a patient treated with antithyroid drugs. The receptors originated from a woman aged 18-30 years with Graves disease.

The table lists this clonotype with many counts. The chain couples TRBV30 to TRBJ2-1; a weak D match, TRBD2 (6 bases). CDR1 is GTSNPN and CDR2 is SVGIG in the germline V gene (reference sequence). The ends were cut back, 3 bases at V and 3 bases at J, with 12 bases in the middle. The CDR3 runs 14 residues. The CDR3 coding sequence is TGTGCCTGGAGGGGAGGCGGTAGCTACAATGAGCAGTTCTTC. It specifies CAWRGGGSYNEQFF.

This clonotype has at least ten counts. The chain joins TRBV28 to TRBJ2-1, with D uncertain. The germline gives CDR1 MDHEN, CDR2 SYDVKM. Trimming removed 3 bases from V and 5 bases from J, with 17 bases in between. The CDR3 consists of 16 residues. The CDR3 DNA is TGTGCCAGCAGTTTCCTAGTGGGTAGTGGGGACAATGAGCAGTTCTTC. Translating it yields CASSFLVGSGDNEQFF. The full variable domain, completed using reference TRBV28 and TRBJ2-1, is DVKVTQSSRYLVKRTGEKVFLECVQDMDHENMFWYRQDPGLGLRLIYFSYDVKMKEKGDIPEGYSVSREKKERFSLILESASTNQTSMYLCASSFLVGSGDNEQFFGPGTRLTVL.

This clonotype has more than one count but fewer than ten. The chain has TRBV9 and TRBJ2-1; 7 bases agree with TRBD2. J gave up 4 bases and V 3 bases, and 7 bases lay outside the gene matches. Germline assignment: CDR1 SGDLS and CDR2 YYNGEE. CDR3 length: 15 residues. The CDR3 region is CASSGGLGYYNEQFF. Written as DNA, the CDR3 is TGTGCCAGCAGCGGTGGACTAGGCTATTACAATGAGCAGTTCTTC.

The rearrangement links TRBV29-1 to TRBJ2-7; 8 positions match TRBD1. The germline V gene encodes CDR1 SQVTM and CDR2 ANQGSEA. The CDR3 runs to 14 residues. The V gene end was trimmed by 7 bases and the J gene end by 3 bases; junction bases not matched to a gene: 11. The CDR3: CSASQGDRIYEQYF. CDR3 in DNA: TGCAGCGCCTCGCAGGGGGACAGGATCTACGAGCAGTACTTC.